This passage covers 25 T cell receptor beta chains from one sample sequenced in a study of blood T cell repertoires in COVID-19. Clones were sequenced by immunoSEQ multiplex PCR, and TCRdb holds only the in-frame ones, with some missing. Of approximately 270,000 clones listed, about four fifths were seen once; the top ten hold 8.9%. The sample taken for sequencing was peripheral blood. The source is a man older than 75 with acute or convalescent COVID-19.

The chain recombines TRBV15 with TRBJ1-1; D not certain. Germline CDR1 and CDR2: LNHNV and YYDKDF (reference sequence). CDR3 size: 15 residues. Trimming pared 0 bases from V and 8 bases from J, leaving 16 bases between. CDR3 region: CATSRDRTASWEAFF. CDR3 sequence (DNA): TGTGCCACCAGCAGAGATCGAACAGCATCATGGGAAGCTTTCTTT.

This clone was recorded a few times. Here the CDR3 DNA reads TGCGCCAGCAGGACAGGGCCCACCTACGAGCAGTACTTC. As protein: CASRTGPTYEQYF. This sequence joins TRBV5-1 and TRBJ2-7; 7 bases are shared with TRBD1. With 5 bases clipped from V and 2 bases from J, the junction kept 4 bases outside the gene matches. The CDR3 runs 13 residues. Germline V gene lookup returns CDR1 SGHRS and CDR2 YFSETQ.

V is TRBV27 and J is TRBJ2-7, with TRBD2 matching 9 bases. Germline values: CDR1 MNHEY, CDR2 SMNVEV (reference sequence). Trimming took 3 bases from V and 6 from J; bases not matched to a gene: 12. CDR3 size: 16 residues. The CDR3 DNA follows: TGTGCCAGCAGTTTTTTAAGACTAGCGGCCCTCGGCGAGCAGTACTTC. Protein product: CASSFLRLAALGEQYF.

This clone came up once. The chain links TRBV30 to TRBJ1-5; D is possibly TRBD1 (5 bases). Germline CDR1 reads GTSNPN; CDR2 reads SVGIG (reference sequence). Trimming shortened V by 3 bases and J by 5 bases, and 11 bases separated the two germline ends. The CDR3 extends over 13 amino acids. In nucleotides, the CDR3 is TGTGCCTGGAGCACGGGGGGGGATCAGCCCCAGCATTTT. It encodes CAWSTGGDQPQHF.

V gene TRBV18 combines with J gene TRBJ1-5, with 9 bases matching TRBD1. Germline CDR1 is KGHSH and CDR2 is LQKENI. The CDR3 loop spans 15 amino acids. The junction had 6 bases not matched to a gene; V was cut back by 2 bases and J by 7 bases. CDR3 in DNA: TGTGCCAGCTCACCAGATGGGACAGGGAGCCAGCCCCAGCATTTT. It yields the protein CASSPDGTGSQPQHF.

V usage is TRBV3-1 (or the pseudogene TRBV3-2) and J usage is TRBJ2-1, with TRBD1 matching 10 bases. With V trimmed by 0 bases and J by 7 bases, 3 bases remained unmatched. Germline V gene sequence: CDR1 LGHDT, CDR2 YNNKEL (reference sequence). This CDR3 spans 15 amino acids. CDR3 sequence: CASSQEWGQGNEQFF. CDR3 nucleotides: TGTGCCAGCAGCCAAGAATGGGGACAGGGGAATGAGCAGTTCTTC.

CDR3 protein: CASSEGQGAQHEYF. CDR3 coding DNA: TGCGCCAGCAGTGAGGGACAGGGGGCGCAACATGAGTACTTC. The chain couples TRBV10-2 to TRBJ2-7; the match to TRBD1 covers 11 bases. CDR1 WSHSY and CDR2 SAAADI come from the germline V gene. This CDR3 is 14 amino acids long. The V gene end was trimmed by 2 bases and the J gene end by 11 bases; junction bases not matched to a gene: 8.

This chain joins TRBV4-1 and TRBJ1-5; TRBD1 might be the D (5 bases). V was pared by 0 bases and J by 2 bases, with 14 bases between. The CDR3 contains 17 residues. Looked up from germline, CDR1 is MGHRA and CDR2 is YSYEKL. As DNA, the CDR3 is TGCGCCAGCAGCCAAGATGGGTCAGGGATAGGCAATCAGCCCCAGCATTTT. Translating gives CASSQDGSGIGNQPQHF.

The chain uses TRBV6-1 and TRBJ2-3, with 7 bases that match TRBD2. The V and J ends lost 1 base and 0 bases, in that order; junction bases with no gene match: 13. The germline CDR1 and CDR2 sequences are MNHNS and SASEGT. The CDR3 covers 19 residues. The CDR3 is CASSEDPLLATDSTDTQYF. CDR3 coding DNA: TGTGCCAGCAGTGAAGACCCTTTACTAGCGACCGATAGCACAGATACGCAGTATTTT.

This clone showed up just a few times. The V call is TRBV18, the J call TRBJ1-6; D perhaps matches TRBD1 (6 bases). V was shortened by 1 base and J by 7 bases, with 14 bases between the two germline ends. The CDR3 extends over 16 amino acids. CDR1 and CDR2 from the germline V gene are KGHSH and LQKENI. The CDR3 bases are TGTGCCAGCTCACCACAGGCGGCAGGGGCGAATTCACCCCTCCACTTT. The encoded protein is CASSPQAAGANSPLHF. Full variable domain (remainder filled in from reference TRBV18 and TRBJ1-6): NAGVMQNPRHLVRRRGQEARLRCSPMKGHSHVYWYRQLPEEGLKFMVYLQKENIIDESGMPKERFSAEFPKEGPSILRIQQVVRGDSAAYFCASSPQAAGANSPLHFGNGTRLTVT.

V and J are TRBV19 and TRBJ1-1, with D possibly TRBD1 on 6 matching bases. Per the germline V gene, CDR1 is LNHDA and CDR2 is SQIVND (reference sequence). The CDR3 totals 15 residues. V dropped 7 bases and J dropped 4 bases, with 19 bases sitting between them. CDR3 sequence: CASIPPTGRGTEAFF. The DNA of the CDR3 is TGTGCCAGTATCCCACCCACAGGGAGGGGCACTGAAGCTTTCTTT.

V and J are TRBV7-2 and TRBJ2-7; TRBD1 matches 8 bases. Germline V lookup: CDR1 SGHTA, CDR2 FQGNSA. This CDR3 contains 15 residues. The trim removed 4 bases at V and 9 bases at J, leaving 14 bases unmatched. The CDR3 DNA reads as TGTGCCAGCAGCTCCCGGGACAGGCAAAGCGAGGGGCAGTACTTC. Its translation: CASSSRDRQSEGQYF.

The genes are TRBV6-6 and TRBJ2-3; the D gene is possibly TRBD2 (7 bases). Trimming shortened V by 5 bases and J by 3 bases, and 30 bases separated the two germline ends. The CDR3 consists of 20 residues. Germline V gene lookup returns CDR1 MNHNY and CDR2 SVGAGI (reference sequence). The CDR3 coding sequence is TGTGCCAGCAGTCCCCGCGCCCGGGACTATTGGGGGGGCCGGACAGATACGCAGTATTTT. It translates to CASSPRARDYWGGRTDTQYF.

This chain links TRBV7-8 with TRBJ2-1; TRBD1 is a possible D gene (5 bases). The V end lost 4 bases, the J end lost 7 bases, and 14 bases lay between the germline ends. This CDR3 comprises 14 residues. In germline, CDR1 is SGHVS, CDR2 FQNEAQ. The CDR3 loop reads CASSSRRAVNEQFF. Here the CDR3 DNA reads TGTGCCAGCAGCTCGCGCAGGGCTGTTAATGAGCAGTTCTTC.

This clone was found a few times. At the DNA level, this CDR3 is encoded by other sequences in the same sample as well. The CDR3 spells CASSITGNQPQHF. The CDR3 DNA reads as TGTGCCAGTAGTATAACAGGGAATCAGCCCCAGCATTTT. V and J are TRBV19 and TRBJ1-5; possible D gene TRBD1, 6 bases. This CDR3 is 13 amino acids long. CDR1 is LNHDA, CDR2 SQIVND, per germline (reference sequence). The V end lost 2 bases, the J end lost 4 bases, and 6 bases lay between the germline ends.

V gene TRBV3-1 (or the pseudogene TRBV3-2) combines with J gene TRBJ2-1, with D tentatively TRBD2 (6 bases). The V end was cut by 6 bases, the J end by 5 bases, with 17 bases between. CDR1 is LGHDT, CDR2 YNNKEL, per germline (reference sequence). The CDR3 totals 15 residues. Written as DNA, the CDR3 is TGTGCCAGCAGACCTCAAATGGGGGGTAACAATGAGCAGTTCTTC. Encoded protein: CASRPQMGGNNEQFF.

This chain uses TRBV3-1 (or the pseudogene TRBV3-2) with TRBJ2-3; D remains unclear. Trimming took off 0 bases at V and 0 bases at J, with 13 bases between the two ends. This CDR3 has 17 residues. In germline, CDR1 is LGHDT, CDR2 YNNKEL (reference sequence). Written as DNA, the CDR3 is TGTGCCAGCAGCCAAGATGTTACAGTAGAAAGCACAGATACGCAGTATTTT. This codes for CASSQDVTVESTDTQYF.

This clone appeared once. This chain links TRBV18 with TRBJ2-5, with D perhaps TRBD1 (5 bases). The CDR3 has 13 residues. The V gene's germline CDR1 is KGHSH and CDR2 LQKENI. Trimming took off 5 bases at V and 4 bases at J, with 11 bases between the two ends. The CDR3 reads CASSKDRGETQYF. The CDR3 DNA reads TGTGCCAGCTCAAAAGACAGAGGAGAGACCCAGTACTTC.

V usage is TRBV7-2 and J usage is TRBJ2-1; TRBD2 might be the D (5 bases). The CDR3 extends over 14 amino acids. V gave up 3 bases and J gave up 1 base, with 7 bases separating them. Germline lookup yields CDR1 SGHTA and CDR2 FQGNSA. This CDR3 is CASSFSVSYNEQFF. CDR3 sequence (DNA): TGTGCCAGCAGCTTTAGCGTATCCTACAATGAGCAGTTCTTC.

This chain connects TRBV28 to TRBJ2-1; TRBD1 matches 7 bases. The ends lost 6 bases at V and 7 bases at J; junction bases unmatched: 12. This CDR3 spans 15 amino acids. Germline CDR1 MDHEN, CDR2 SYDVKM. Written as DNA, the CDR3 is TGTGCCAGCAGCCCCCCGGGACAGCCTAAAAATGAGCAGTTCTTC. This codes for CASSPPGQPKNEQFF.

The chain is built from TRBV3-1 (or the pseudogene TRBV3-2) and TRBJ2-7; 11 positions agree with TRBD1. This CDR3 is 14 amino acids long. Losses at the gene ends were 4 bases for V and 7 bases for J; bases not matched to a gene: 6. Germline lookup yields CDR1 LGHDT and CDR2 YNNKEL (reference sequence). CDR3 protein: CASSPGQGAGEQYF. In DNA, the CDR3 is TGTGCCAGCAGCCCCGGACAGGGGGCGGGGGAGCAGTACTTC.

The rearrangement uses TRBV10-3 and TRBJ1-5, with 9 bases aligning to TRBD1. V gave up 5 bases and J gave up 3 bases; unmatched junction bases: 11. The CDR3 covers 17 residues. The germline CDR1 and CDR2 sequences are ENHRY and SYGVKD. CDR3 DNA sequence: TGTGCCATCAGTTCTCGTCTGGGACAGGGAGTCAATCAGCCCCAGCATTTT. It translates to CAISSRLGQGVNQPQHF.

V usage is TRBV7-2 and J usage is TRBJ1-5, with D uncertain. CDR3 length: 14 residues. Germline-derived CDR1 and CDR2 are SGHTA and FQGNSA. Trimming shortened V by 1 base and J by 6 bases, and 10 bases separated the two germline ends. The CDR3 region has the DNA TGTGCCAGCAGCTTAGGAACGCGGGGTCAGCCCCAGCATTTT. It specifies CASSLGTRGQPQHF.

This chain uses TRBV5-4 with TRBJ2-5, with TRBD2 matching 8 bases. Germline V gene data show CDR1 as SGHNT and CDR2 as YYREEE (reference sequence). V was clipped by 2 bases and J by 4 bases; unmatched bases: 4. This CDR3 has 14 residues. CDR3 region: CASSLMSGRETQYF. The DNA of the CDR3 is TGTGCCAGCAGCTTAATGAGCGGGAGAGAGACCCAGTACTTC. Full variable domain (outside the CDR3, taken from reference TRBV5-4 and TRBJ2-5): ETGVTQSPTHLIKTRGQQVTLRCSSQSGHNTVSWYQQALGQGPQFIFQYYREEENGRGNFPPRFSGLQFPNYSSELNVNALELDDSALYLCASSLMSGRETQYFGPGTRLLVL.

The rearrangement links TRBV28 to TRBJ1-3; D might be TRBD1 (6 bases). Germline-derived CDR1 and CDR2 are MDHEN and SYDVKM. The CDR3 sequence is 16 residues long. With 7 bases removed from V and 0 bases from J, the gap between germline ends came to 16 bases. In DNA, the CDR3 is TGTGCCAGCATGGGAGGGGGTGTATACTCTGGAAACACCATATATTTT. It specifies CASMGGGVYSGNTIYF.